This T cell receptor (beta chain) emerged from a study of blood T cell repertoires in COVID-19. Data came from immunoSEQ multiplex PCR; TCRdb stores just in-frame clones and leaves some out. The data hold some 380,000 clones, with 87% observed a single time. Germline V gives CDR1 LNHNV, CDR2 YYDKDF (reference sequence). This CDR3 comprises 15 residues. With 0 bases removed from V and 2 bases from J, the gap between germline ends came to 11 bases. This sequence was found in a man aged 30 to 45 who had recovered from COVID-19. The sequenced sample consisted of PBMCs or T cells enriched from blood (not recorded which). This sequence joins TRBV15 and TRBJ2-7; D is possibly TRBD2 (6 bases). As DNA, the CDR3 is TGTGCCACCAGCAGAGAAGGAGGGGCAGCCTACGAGCAGTACTTC. It specifies CATSREGGAAYEQYF.